This T cell receptor beta chain was captured in a study of T-cell reconstitution after alpha-beta-depleted transplantation in children. Unique molecular identifiers were used to barcode this TCRbeta library. TCRdb reprocessed the PCR reads with MiXCR, giving one entry per CDR3 protein. The table includes hundreds of thousands of distinct CDR3 sequences, roughly 13% detected once. The ends were cut back, 0 bases at V and 1 base at J, with 11 bases in the middle. The length of the CDR3 is 16 residues. Germline V gene lookup returns CDR1 LGHDT and CDR2 YNNKEL (reference sequence). Material: PBMCs, obtained before TCRalphabeta/CD19-depleted stem cell transplant. The rearrangement uses TRBV3-1 and TRBJ2-3; weak D call: TRBD1 (6 bases). The TCR comes from a girl aged 2-10 years with congenital amegakaryocytic thrombocytopenia, due to receive a stem cell transplant. In DNA, the CDR3 is TGTGCCAGCAGCCAAGATGGGGGCTGGGGCACAGATACGCAGTATTTT. Encoded protein: CASSQDGGWGTDTQYF.